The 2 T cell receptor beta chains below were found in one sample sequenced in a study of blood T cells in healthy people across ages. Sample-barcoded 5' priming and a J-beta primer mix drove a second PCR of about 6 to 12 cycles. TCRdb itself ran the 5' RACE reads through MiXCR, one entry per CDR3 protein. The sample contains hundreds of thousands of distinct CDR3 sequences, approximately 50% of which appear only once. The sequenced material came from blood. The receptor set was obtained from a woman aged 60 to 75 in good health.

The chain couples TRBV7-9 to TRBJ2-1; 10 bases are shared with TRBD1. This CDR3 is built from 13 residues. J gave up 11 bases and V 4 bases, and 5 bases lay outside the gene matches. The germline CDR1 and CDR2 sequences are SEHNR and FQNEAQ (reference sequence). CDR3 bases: TGTGCCAGCAGCTGGGGACAGGGGTTTCAGCAGTTCTTC. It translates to CASSWGQGFQQFF. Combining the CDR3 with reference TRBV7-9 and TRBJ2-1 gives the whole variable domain DTGVSQNPRHKITKRGQNVTFRCDPISEHNRLYWYRQTLGQGPEFLTYFQNEAQLEKSRLLSDRFSAERPKGSFSTLEIQRTEQGDSAMYLCASSWGQGFQQFFGPGTRLTVL.

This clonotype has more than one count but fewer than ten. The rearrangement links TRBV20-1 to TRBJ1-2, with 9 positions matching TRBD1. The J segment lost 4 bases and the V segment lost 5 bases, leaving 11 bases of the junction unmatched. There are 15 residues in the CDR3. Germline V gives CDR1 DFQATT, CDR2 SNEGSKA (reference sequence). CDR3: CSASIRGTGSYGYTF. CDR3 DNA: TGCAGTGCTTCCATCAGAGGGACAGGGTCCTATGGCTACACCTTC.